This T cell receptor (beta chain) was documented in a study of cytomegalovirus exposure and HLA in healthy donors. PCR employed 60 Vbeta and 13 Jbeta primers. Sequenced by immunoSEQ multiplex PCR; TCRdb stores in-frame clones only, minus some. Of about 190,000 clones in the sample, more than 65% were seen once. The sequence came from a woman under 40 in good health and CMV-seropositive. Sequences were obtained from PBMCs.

CDR3 protein: CASSPPGTFEAFF. Here the CDR3 DNA reads TGTGCCAGCTCACCACCGGGCACCTTTGAAGCTTTCTTT. The gene calls are TRBV18 and TRBJ1-1; D is uncertain. In germline, CDR1 is KGHSH, CDR2 LQKENI. The CDR3 sequence is 13 residues long. Trimming pared 0 bases from V and 7 bases from J, leaving 9 bases between.